The entry that follows covers one TCR beta chain sequence. The antigen is not known. The treatment here: approximately 18 received Ad26.COV2.S at low or high dose, single or two shots; about five received placebo; per-sample allocation not given. Collection of the samples took place on day 63 after the first injection of vaccine or placebo. Boston supplied an adult donor aged 18-55 years. These data are taken from a study of Ad26.COV2.S vaccination and SARS-CoV-2 variants. General study findings and limits: Substantial breadth was reportedly displayed by spike-specific CD8+ and CD4+ T cell responses after vaccination.

Germline assignment: CDR1 SGHTA and CDR2 FQGNSA. The trim removed 5 bases at V and 0 bases at J, leaving 1 base unmatched. This CDR3 is built from 15 residues. The assay was immunoSEQ multiplex PCR, and TCRdb's table has in-frame clones only and misses some. The top ten hold less than 3.5% of the sample, which has some 270,000 clones, roughly 85% seen once. J is TRBJ2-1 and V is TRBV7-2; 10 nucleotides line up with TRBD2. Sequenced here: peripheral blood, sampled in a trial of Ad26.COV2.S vaccine versus placebo. The receptor was isolated from a person between 18 and 59 years old who received the Ad26.COV2.S COVID-19 vaccine or a placebo. CDR3 residues: CASSRTSGSYNEQFF. CDR3 nucleotide sequence: TGTGCCAGCAGCCGGACTAGCGGCTCCTACAATGAGCAGTTCTTC.